This T cell receptor (beta chain) emerged from a study of blood T cell repertoires in COVID-19. Study overall: Collection of acute and convalescent COVID-19 samples took place in the United States, Italy and Spain. PBMCs, B-cell-depleted T cells, or T cells were the source of the cDNA or gDNA that made up the material.

Authors' methods: Reference gene primer amplification gave estimated nucleated cell counts. The data were produced by immunoSEQ multiplex PCR, yet TCRdb's version contains in-frame clones alone and is incomplete. The V and J calls and clone size are taken from that table; D and trimming were inferred from the DNA. The table lists tens of thousands of clones, around 80% of them singletons. The CDR3 consists of 13 residues. The trim removed 6 bases at V and 4 bases at J, leaving 3 bases unmatched. Source material: peripheral blood. The rearrangement links TRBV12-3 or TRBV12-4 to TRBJ1-2, with 9 positions matching TRBD1. The sequence came from a human donor in a cohort sampled during active COVID-19. The CDR3 here is CASSPGQGYGYTF. In DNA form, the CDR3 reads TGTGCCAGCAGCCCGGGACAGGGCTATGGCTACACCTTC.